The T cell receptor (beta chain) described here comes from a study of cytomegalovirus exposure and HLA in healthy donors. A multiplex PCR was run with 60 Vbeta primers and 13 Jbeta primers. This table comes from immunoSEQ multiplex PCR, and its TCRdb copy is limited to in-frame clones, with some not included. The sample lists 90,000 to 100,000 clones; less than 80% were seen once. Study-wide findings and caveats: In most subjects, TCR beta sequences reportedly gave accurate predictions of HLA-A and HLA-B alleles.

A note on this clone: The antigen remains unidentified.

Germline CDR1 and CDR2: KGHSH and LQKENI. The CDR3 runs to 14 residues. With 3 bases clipped from V and 8 bases from J, the junction kept 9 bases outside the gene matches. Sequencing was carried out using PBMCs. The origin of this receptor is a man in his forties in good health and CMV-seronegative. The chain joins TRBV18 to TRBJ1-2; 7 nucleotides match TRBD1. CDR3 protein: CASSPRTGDWGYTF. Here the CDR3 DNA reads TGTGCCAGCTCACCGAGAACAGGGGACTGGGGCTACACCTTC.